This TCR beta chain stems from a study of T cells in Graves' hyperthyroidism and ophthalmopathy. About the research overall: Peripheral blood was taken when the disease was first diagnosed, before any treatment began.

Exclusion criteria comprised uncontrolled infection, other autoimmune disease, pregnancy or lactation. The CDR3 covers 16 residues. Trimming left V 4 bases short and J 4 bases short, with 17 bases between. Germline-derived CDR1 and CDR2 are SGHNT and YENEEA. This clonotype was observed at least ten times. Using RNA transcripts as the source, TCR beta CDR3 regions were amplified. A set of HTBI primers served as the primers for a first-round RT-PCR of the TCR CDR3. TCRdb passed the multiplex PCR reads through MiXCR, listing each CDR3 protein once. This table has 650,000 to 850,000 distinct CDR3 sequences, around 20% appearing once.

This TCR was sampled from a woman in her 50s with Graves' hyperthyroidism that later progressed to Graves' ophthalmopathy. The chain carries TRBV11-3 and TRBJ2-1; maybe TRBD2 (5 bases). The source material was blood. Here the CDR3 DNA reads TGTGCCAGCAGCTCCTATTTTAGGGAGTCGTACAATGAGCAGTTCTTC. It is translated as CASSSYFRESYNEQFF.